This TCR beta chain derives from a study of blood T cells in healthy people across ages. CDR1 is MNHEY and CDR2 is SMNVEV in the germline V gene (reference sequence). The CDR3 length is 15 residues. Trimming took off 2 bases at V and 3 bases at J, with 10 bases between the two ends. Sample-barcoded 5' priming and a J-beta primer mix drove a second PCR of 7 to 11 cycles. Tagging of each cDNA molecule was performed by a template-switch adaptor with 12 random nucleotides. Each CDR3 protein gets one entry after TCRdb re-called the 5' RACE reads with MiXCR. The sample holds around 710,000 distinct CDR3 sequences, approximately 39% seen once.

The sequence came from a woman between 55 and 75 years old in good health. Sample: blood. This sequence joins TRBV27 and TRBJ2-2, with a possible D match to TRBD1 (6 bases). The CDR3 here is CASSLRAGDTGELFF. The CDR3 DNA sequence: TGTGCCAGCAGTTTACGGGCAGGGGACACCGGGGAGCTGTTTTTT.